The 25 T cell receptor beta chains below were found in one sample sequenced in a study of blood T cell repertoires in COVID-19. Assay: immunoSEQ multiplex PCR; the TCRdb copy retains only in-frame clones and omits some. This table has around 290,000 clones, over 75% appearing once. The sample was PBMCs or T cells enriched from blood (not recorded which). Receptors originate from a woman aged 25 to 39 who had recovered from COVID-19.

The rearrangement links TRBV6-5 to TRBJ1-2; maybe TRBD1 (5 bases). The germline gives CDR1 MNHEY, CDR2 SVGAGI. V was pared by 6 bases and J by 0 bases, with 14 bases between. The CDR3 is 15 amino acids. The CDR3 protein is CASRVTDSSNYGYTF. DNA of the CDR3: TGTGCCAGCAGAGTCACAGACAGCTCTAACTATGGCTACACCTTC.

This chain connects TRBV5-1 to TRBJ1-4; D gene ambiguous. Germline CDR1 and CDR2: SGHRS and YFSETQ. V gave up 4 bases and J gave up 8 bases, with 12 bases separating them. The CDR3 contains 13 residues. CDR3 coding DNA: TGCGCCAGCAGCCCGGGGATGGAAGAAAAACTGTTTTTT. Its protein product is CASSPGMEEKLFF.

This clone has just one count. The rearrangement joins TRBV2 to TRBJ2-7, with 9 bases that match TRBD1. Germline CDR1 SNHLY, CDR2 FYNNEI. This CDR3 has 17 residues. The ends lost 4 bases at V and 4 bases at J; junction bases unmatched: 14. The CDR3 region is CASSAGTGRGRAYEQYF. The CDR3 DNA follows: TGTGCCAGCAGTGCCGGGACAGGGAGAGGGAGGGCTTACGAGCAGTACTTC. Supplemented by reference TRBV2 and TRBJ2-7, the full variable domain reads EPEVTQTPSHQVTQMGQEVILRCVPISNHLYFYWYRQILGQKVEFLVSFYNNEISEKSEIFDDQFSVERPDGSNFTLKIRSTKLEDSAMYFCASSAGTGRGRAYEQYFGPGTRLTVT.

This chain's CDR3 is CASSSRLAGNTGELFF. In DNA form, the CDR3 reads TGTGCCAGCAGCTCAAGACTAGCGGGAAACACCGGGGAGCTGTTTTTT. The genes are TRBV9 and TRBJ2-2; TRBD2 aligns across 11 bases. Trimming took 4 bases from V and 2 from J; bases not matched to a gene: 4. The CDR3 extends over 16 amino acids. Germline loops: CDR1 SGDLS, CDR2 YYNGEE.

The CDR3 sequence: CASSRGENTEAFF. The CDR3 region has the DNA TGTGCCAGCAGTCGCGGGGAGAACACTGAAGCTTTCTTT. V is TRBV6-5 and J is TRBJ1-1; D is ambiguous. From germline, CDR1 is MNHEY and CDR2 SVGAGI. Trimming took off 5 bases at V and 1 base at J, with 8 bases between the two ends. The CDR3 consists of 13 residues.

For this clone: Within the sample, other DNA sequences also encode this same CDR3. The genes are TRBV5-1 and TRBJ1-1, with 8 bases matching TRBD1. Germline assignment: CDR1 SGHRS and CDR2 YFSETQ. This CDR3 contains 15 residues. After removal of 0 bases from V and 1 base from J, the junction contained 2 bases not matched to a gene. The CDR3 protein is CASSLGQGANTEAFF. The CDR3 DNA follows: TGCGCCAGCAGCTTGGGGCAGGGGGCGAACACTGAAGCTTTCTTT.

The CDR3 bases are TGTGCCAGCAGTTCTTTAGCGGGAGGGCCCTACGAGCAGTACTTC. Amino acid sequence: CASSSLAGGPYEQYF. The chain employs TRBV6-2 or TRBV6-3 and TRBJ2-7; 11 bases are a match to TRBD2. The CDR3 covers 15 residues. The V gene end was trimmed by 4 bases and the J gene end by 2 bases; junction bases not matched to a gene: 4. CDR1 is MNHEY, CDR2 SVGEGT, per germline.

V gene TRBV3-1 (or the pseudogene TRBV3-2) combines with J gene TRBJ2-7, with TRBD1 matching 11 bases. This CDR3 has 15 amino acids. V lost 4 bases to trimming and J lost 2 bases; unmatched junction nucleotides: 4. Germline V gene sequence: CDR1 LGHDT, CDR2 YNNKEL (reference sequence). This chain's CDR3 is CASSPGQGAPYEQYF. The CDR3, as DNA: TGTGCCAGCAGCCCCGGACAGGGGGCTCCCTACGAGCAGTACTTC.

The chain uses TRBV6-2 or TRBV6-3 and TRBJ2-2; 7 nucleotides agree with TRBD2. The CDR3 consists of 13 residues. CDR1 is MNHEY, CDR2 SVGEGT, per germline. J was trimmed by 4 bases and V by 6 bases; bases with no gene match: 2. CDR3 sequence: CASRPSGTGELFF. DNA of the CDR3: TGTGCCAGCAGGCCTAGCGGCACCGGGGAGCTGTTTTTT.

This rearrangement joins TRBV21-1 to TRBJ1-1. TRBV21-1 is a known pseudogene. The CDR3 consists of 18 residues. The CDR3 coding sequence is TGTGCCAGCAGCAAATATGGTGGACTGAGCTTTATGAACACTGAAGCTTTCTTT. Protein product: CASSKYGGLSFMNTEAFF.

This chain links TRBV5-5 with TRBJ1-2; D may be TRBD1 (5 bases). The CDR3 has 13 residues. Per germline, CDR1 SGHKS and CDR2 YYEKEE (reference sequence). V was cut by 7 bases and J by 2 bases, with 12 bases left in between. CDR3 region: CASGNGHNYGYTF. CDR3 DNA: TGTGCCAGCGGAAATGGACACAACTATGGCTACACCTTC.

Turning to this clone: The sample contains more than one DNA sequence encoding this CDR3. The chain employs TRBV6-5 and TRBJ1-5; 8 positions match TRBD1. V dropped 2 bases and J dropped 7; count of bases not matched to a gene: 7. From germline, CDR1 is MNHEY and CDR2 SVGAGI. This CDR3 region has 15 residues. The CDR3 DNA reads TGTGCCAGCAGTTACGGTGGACAGGGTGACCAGCCCCAGCATTTT. Its protein product is CASSYGGQGDQPQHF.

This clone appeared a few times. The rearrangement uses TRBV5-1 and TRBJ1-6, with TRBD1 matching 8 bases. The trim removed 0 bases at V and 7 bases at J, leaving 6 bases unmatched. In germline, CDR1 is SGHRS, CDR2 YFSETQ. The CDR3 has 16 amino acids. CDR3 region: CASSLGTTGVNSPLHF. CDR3 in DNA: TGCGCCAGCAGCTTGGGAACGACAGGGGTGAATTCACCCCTCCACTTT.

V and J are TRBV20-1 and TRBJ2-7; a possible D gene is TRBD1 (6 bases). The CDR3 has 11 residues. CDR1 is DFQATT and CDR2 is SNEGSKA in the germline V gene (reference sequence). CDR3 in amino acids: CSSHREWEQYF. CDR3 nucleotides: TGCAGCTCACACAGGGAGTGGGAGCAGTACTTC.

This clone appeared a single time. The rearrangement uses TRBV5-6 and TRBJ1-3, with no clear D. The CDR3 spans 16 residues. Looked up from germline, CDR1 is SGHDT and CDR2 is YYEEEE. V was trimmed by 2 bases and J by 4 bases, leaving 16 bases between them. Written as DNA, the CDR3 is TGTGCCAGCAGCTTCCAGGTGTCCCCGGCGGGAAACACCATATATTTT. This sequence encodes CASSFQVSPAGNTIYF.

The gene calls are TRBV28 and TRBJ1-2; 9 nucleotides agree with TRBD1. CDR1 is MDHEN, CDR2 SYDVKM, per germline. This CDR3 is built from 15 residues. V gave up 4 bases and J gave up 9 bases; unmatched junction bases: 12. The DNA of the CDR3 is TGTGCCAGCAGTTCACAAACCGGACAGGGGCGCCGCTACACCTTC. Its protein product is CASSSQTGQGRRYTF.

This clone was observed a single time. This chain uses TRBV10-3 with TRBJ2-1, with 10 bases lining up with TRBD2. CDR3 length: 15 amino acids. The V gene's germline CDR1 is ENHRY and CDR2 SYGVKD. The V gene end was trimmed by 2 bases and the J gene end by 7 bases; junction bases not matched to a gene: 5. CDR3 sequence: CAISERLAGVNEQFF. For the CDR3, the DNA is TGTGCCATCAGTGAGCGGCTAGCGGGAGTTAATGAGCAGTTCTTC.

The chain uses TRBV19 and TRBJ1-3, with unresolved D. CDR1 is LNHDA and CDR2 is SQIVND in the germline V gene (reference sequence). V lost 5 bases, J lost 3 bases, and 14 bases lay in between. The CDR3 has 15 residues. The CDR3 DNA sequence: TGTGCCAGTAGTTACTTGCCGCCTTTTGGAAACACCATATATTTT. It translates to CASSYLPPFGNTIYF.

The chain is built from TRBV12-3 or TRBV12-4 and TRBJ2-7, with D possibly TRBD2 on 6 matching bases. The CDR3 length is 13 residues. The V end was cut by 5 bases, the J end by 0 bases, with 8 bases between. The chain's CDR3 is CASSRTISYEQYF. For the CDR3, the DNA is TGTGCCAGCAGTAGGACTATCTCCTACGAGCAGTACTTC.

The gene calls are TRBV3-1 (or the pseudogene TRBV3-2) and TRBJ1-5; no definite D call. The ends were cut back, 0 bases at V and 0 bases at J, with 6 bases in the middle. CDR3 length: 15 residues. Per germline, CDR1 LGHDT and CDR2 YNNKEL (reference sequence). In nucleotides, the CDR3 is TGTGCCAGCAGCCAAGATCCCTCTAGCAATCAGCCCCAGCATTTT. As protein: CASSQDPSSNQPQHF.

The chain has TRBV7-2 and TRBJ2-1, with 10 bases lining up with TRBD2. Germline V CDR1 and CDR2: SGHTA, FQGNSA. Losses at the gene ends were 0 bases for V and 8 bases for J; bases not matched to a gene: 7. The CDR3 loop spans 16 amino acids. This chain's CDR3 is CASSLAFGTSVDEQFF. The DNA of the CDR3 is TGTGCCAGCAGCTTAGCGTTCGGGACTAGCGTGGATGAGCAGTTCTTC.

The chain is built from TRBV5-6 and TRBJ2-1; 9 nucleotides match TRBD1. The CDR3 is 15 residues long. V trimming: 4 bases; J trimming: 9 bases; junction bases outside the gene matches: 11. Per the germline V gene, CDR1 is SGHDT and CDR2 is YYEEEE. The DNA for the CDR3 is TGTGCCAGCAGCGCCGGGACAGGGATTACAGCTGAGCAGTTCTTC. This gives the protein CASSAGTGITAEQFF.

This clone has only a few counts. The CDR3 coding sequence is TGTGCCAGCAGCCTCATGTACCAAGAGACCCAGTACTTC. This codes for CASSLMYQETQYF. The V call is TRBV14, the J call TRBJ2-5; D unresolved. The V gene lost 4 bases and the J gene lost 0 bases, with 6 bases spanning the gap. The CDR3 covers 13 residues. CDR1 is SGHDN, CDR2 FVKESK, per germline.

The V gene is TRBV15, the J gene TRBJ2-6; no reliable D call. Germline-derived CDR1 and CDR2 are LNHNV and YYDKDF (reference sequence). V lost 0 bases and J lost 1, with 7 bases in between. This CDR3 region has 16 residues. Here the CDR3 reads CATSRDYRSGANVLTF. The CDR3 bases are TGTGCCACCAGCAGAGATTACCGGTCTGGGGCCAACGTCCTGACTTTC.

This chain connects TRBV15 to TRBJ1-2; weak D call: TRBD1 (5 bases). CDR1 LNHNV and CDR2 YYDKDF come from the germline V gene (reference sequence). Trimming pared 0 bases from V and 4 bases from J, leaving 12 bases between. The CDR3 is made up of 15 amino acids. DNA for the CDR3: TGTGCCACCAGCAGAGATGCGGACACAGCCTATGGCTACACCTTC. This gives the protein CATSRDADTAYGYTF.